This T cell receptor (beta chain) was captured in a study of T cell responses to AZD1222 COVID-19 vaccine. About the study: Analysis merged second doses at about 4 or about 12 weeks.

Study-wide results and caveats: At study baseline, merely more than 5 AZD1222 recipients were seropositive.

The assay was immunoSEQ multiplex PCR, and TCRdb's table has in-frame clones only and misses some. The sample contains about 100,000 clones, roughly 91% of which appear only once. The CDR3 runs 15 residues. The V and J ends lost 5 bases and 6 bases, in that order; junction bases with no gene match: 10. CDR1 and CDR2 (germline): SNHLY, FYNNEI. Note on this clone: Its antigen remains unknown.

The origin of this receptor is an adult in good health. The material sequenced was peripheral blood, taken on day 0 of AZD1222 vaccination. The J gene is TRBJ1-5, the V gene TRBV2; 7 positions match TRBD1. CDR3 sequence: CASSQDRTGGQPQHF. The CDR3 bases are TGTGCCAGCAGTCAGGACAGGACAGGAGGTCAGCCCCAGCATTTT.